The 9 T cell receptor beta chains below all came from one sample that was sequenced in a study of T-cell memory formation after mild COVID-19. TCRdb called the 5' RACE reads again in MiXCR, with one record for every CDR3 protein. The sample lists 75,000 to 90,000 distinct CDR3 sequences; more than 11% were seen once. Sequences were obtained from PBMCs or a T cell subset sorted from them (not recorded which). These receptors all stem from an adult woman who had mild COVID-19 (a few samples of this study predate the infection). Cell type and time point are not known.

This clonotype was detected only a few times. The rearrangement joins TRBV12-3 or TRBV12-4 to TRBJ2-7; 8 bases align to TRBD2. With V trimmed by 4 bases and J by 4 bases, 6 bases remained unmatched. The CDR3 totals 14 residues. The CDR3 DNA follows: TGTGCCAGCAGTTACGGGGGGGAGGTTTACGAGCAGTACTTC. It yields the protein CASSYGGEVYEQYF.

There are many counts of this clonotype. This chain connects TRBV20-1 to TRBJ1-1; 8 nucleotides align to TRBD1. This CDR3 is built from 16 residues. Germline values: CDR1 DFQATT, CDR2 SNEGSKA (reference sequence). Unmatched junction bases numbered 11, after V lost 2 bases and J lost 3 bases. CDR3: CSARWQGAIRDTEAFF. The CDR3 DNA reads as TGCAGTGCTAGATGGCAGGGGGCAATCCGGGACACTGAAGCTTTCTTT.

This clonotype was seen more than once but under ten times. The CDR3 reads CASSVDLAGDETQYF. For the CDR3, the DNA is TGTGCCAGCAGCGTTGATCTAGCGGGAGATGAGACCCAGTACTTC. The chain carries TRBV9 and TRBJ2-5; 10 positions agree with TRBD2. Germline V gene sequence: CDR1 SGDLS, CDR2 YYNGEE. V lost 2 bases to trimming and J lost 5 bases; unmatched junction nucleotides: 6. The CDR3 is 15 residues long.

This clonotype showed up just a few times. This sequence joins TRBV10-3 and TRBJ2-3; TRBD2 aligns across 9 bases. CDR1 is ENHRY, CDR2 SYGVKD, per germline. This CDR3 is built from 15 residues. V shed 4 bases, J shed 6 bases, and the junction held 8 bases outside the gene matches. The CDR3 region is CAISGNSGSADTQYF. In nucleotides, the CDR3 is TGTGCCATCAGTGGTAATAGCGGGAGTGCGGATACGCAGTATTTT.

This clonotype was seen repeatedly, ten times or more. This chain joins TRBV27 and TRBJ2-4; D unclear. The V end was cut by 5 bases, the J end by 0 bases, with 8 bases between. Germline V gene lookup returns CDR1 MNHEY and CDR2 SMNVEV (reference sequence). The CDR3 loop spans 14 amino acids. CDR3 DNA: TGTGCCAGCAGTCCTTTGATAGCCAAAAACATTCAGTACTTC. Translation gives CASSPLIAKNIQYF.

In its sample, this clonotype was seen a few times. The rearrangement joins TRBV29-1 to TRBJ1-1, with D perhaps TRBD1 (6 bases). Germline CDR1 and CDR2: SQVTM and ANQGSEA. CDR3 size: 12 residues. Trimming stripped 3 bases from V and 1 base from J, with 6 bases between. The CDR3 sequence is CSVDRGNTEAFF. The CDR3 nucleotides read TGCAGCGTTGACAGGGGGAACACTGAAGCTTTCTTT.

The rearrangement uses TRBV4-3 and TRBJ2-7; weak D call: TRBD1 (7 bases). The CDR3 length is 17 residues. V was clipped by 1 base and J by 2 bases, with 18 bases between them. Germline-derived CDR1 and CDR2 are LGHNA and YSLEER. Written as DNA, the CDR3 is TGCGCCAGCAGCCAAGTGACGGCGGGACAGCTAGCCTACGAGCAGTACTTC. Protein sequence: CASSQVTAGQLAYEQYF.

This clonotype appeared many times. The chain couples TRBV7-8 to TRBJ2-1; 11 bases fit TRBD2. CDR3 length equals 16 residues. Germline CDR1 is SGHVS and CDR2 is FQNEAQ. J gave up 2 bases and V 5 bases, and 5 bases lay outside the gene matches. The CDR3: CASSLTSGGAYNEQFF. The CDR3 region has the DNA TGTGCCAGCAGCCTCACTAGCGGGGGAGCCTACAATGAGCAGTTCTTC.

This clonotype was counted only a few times. The genes are TRBV7-9 and TRBJ2-7; D gene ambiguous. With 1 base removed from V and 2 bases from J, the gap between germline ends came to 9 bases. In germline, CDR1 is SEHNR, CDR2 FQNEAQ (reference sequence). The CDR3 consists of 14 residues. The CDR3 DNA reads TGTGCCAGCAGCTTAGTTGAATACCCCTACGAGCAGTACTTC. It yields the protein CASSLVEYPYEQYF.